The 25 T cell receptor beta chains in this list originate from one sample, sequenced in a study of blood T cell repertoires in COVID-19 (dated by TCRdb to the early 2020s). The library was made by the immunoSEQ multiplex PCR assay. TCRdb holds this immuneACCESS table with in-frame rearrangements only. Some clones are missing; in checked studies, unresolved V genes explain under half, and the rest has no known cause. The sample table holds tens of thousands of clones, of which approximately 91% were seen once. Around 3.2% of the sample lies in the top ten. The sequencing sample was made of peripheral blood. The source is a woman between 70 and 85 years old with active COVID-19.

The CDR3 DNA is TGTGCCAGCAGTTTCGGGACTAGCGGGAACAATGAGCAGTTCTTC. This codes for CASSFGTSGNNEQFF. V gene TRBV6-5 combines with J gene TRBJ2-1; 13 bases are a match to TRBD2. This CDR3 spans 15 amino acids. V shed 4 bases and J 5 bases; nucleotides not matched to a gene: 2. CDR1 and CDR2 from the germline V gene are MNHEY and SVGAGI.

J is TRBJ2-3 and V is TRBV5-6; 7 bases are a match to TRBD2. The trim removed 0 bases at V and 5 bases at J, leaving 9 bases unmatched. From germline, CDR1 is SGHDT and CDR2 YYEEEE. The CDR3 contains 16 residues. The CDR3 region has the DNA TGTGCCAGCAGCTTGGGGGGGAGGGCCTCAGGAGATACGCAGTATTTT. This encodes CASSLGGRASGDTQYF.

V and J are TRBV6-5 and TRBJ2-1; a possible D gene is TRBD2 (5 bases). Germline CDR1 reads MNHEY; CDR2 reads SVGAGI. The CDR3 has 13 residues. V was trimmed by 5 bases and J by 9 bases, leaving 14 bases between them. The CDR3 coding sequence is TGTGCCAGCAGTACTCGTACTAGGTCTGAGCAGTTCTTC. Encoded protein: CASSTRTRSEQFF.

The chain is built from TRBV7-2 and TRBJ2-7; possibly TRBD2 for D (5 bases). The CDR3 length is 12 residues. CDR1 is SGHTA and CDR2 is FQGNSA in the germline V gene. V lost 5 bases, J lost 8 bases, and 13 bases lay in between. The CDR3 loop reads CASSSTSWQQYF. Written as DNA, the CDR3 is TGTGCCAGCAGCAGTACTAGTTGGCAGCAGTACTTC. Full variable domain (remainder filled in from reference TRBV7-2 and TRBJ2-7): GAGVSQSPSNKVTEKGKDVELRCDPISGHTALYWYRQSLGQGLEFLIYFQGNSAPDKSGLPSDRFSAERTGGSVSTLTIQRTQQEDSAVYLCASSSTSWQQYFGPGTRLTVT.

This chain uses TRBV12-3 or TRBV12-4 with TRBJ1-2; D gene ambiguous. CDR3 length: 13 amino acids. Trimming removed 2 bases at V and 6 bases at J, with 10 bases between. The chain's CDR3 is CASSLRLGNGYTF. As DNA, the CDR3 is TGTGCCAGCAGTTTAAGGCTGGGCAATGGCTACACCTTC.

This clone has just one count. V and J are TRBV4-3 and TRBJ2-1, with 9 bases that match TRBD2. The V gene end was trimmed by 0 bases and the J gene end by 8 bases; junction bases not matched to a gene: 8. Germline CDR1 LGHNA, CDR2 YSLEER. This CDR3 contains 16 residues. CDR3 in DNA: TGCGCCAGCAGCCAAGAAGAGGCTAGCGGGGTCTATGAGCAGTTCTTC. This encodes CASSQEEASGVYEQFF.

The rearrangement links TRBV7-9 to TRBJ2-1; the match to TRBD1 covers 9 bases. CDR1 and CDR2 (germline): SEHNR, FQNEAQ (reference sequence). Trimming at V came to 7 bases and at J to 7 bases, leaving 11 bases not matched to a gene. This CDR3 has 15 residues. The DNA for the CDR3 is TGTGCCAGCACCACCGGGTGGGACAGGGATAATGAGCAGTTCTTC. This codes for CASTTGWDRDNEQFF.

The chain carries TRBV14 and TRBJ2-7, with D possibly matching TRBD2 (6 bases). From germline, CDR1 is SGHDN and CDR2 FVKESK. CDR3 length: 15 amino acids. V dropped 2 bases and J dropped 4 bases, with 15 bases sitting between them. The CDR3 region has the DNA TGTGCCAGCAGCCAAATCGGAGGGCCTCTTTACGAGCAGTACTTC. Amino acid sequence: CASSQIGGPLYEQYF.

There are a few counts of this clone. V is TRBV29-1 and J is TRBJ1-2; D uncertain. The CDR3 runs to 11 residues. Germline-derived CDR1 and CDR2 are SQVTM and ANQGSEA. V was cut by 5 bases and J by 3 bases, with 7 bases left in between. The CDR3 is CSVTEYYGYTF. The CDR3 DNA is TGCAGCGTTACGGAGTACTATGGCTACACCTTC.

There are a few counts of this clone. CDR3: CASSWGANTGELFF. CDR3 sequence (DNA): TGTGCCAGCAGTTGGGGGGCGAACACCGGGGAGCTGTTTTTT. The chain joins TRBV6-2 or TRBV6-3 to TRBJ2-2; a possible D gene is TRBD2 (6 bases). V shed 4 bases and J shed 0 bases, with 6 bases lying between them. The length of the CDR3 is 14 residues. CDR1 and CDR2 from the germline V gene are MNHEY and SVGEGT.

The CDR3 protein is CASSQDRTSLTGEQFF. For the CDR3, the DNA is TGCGCCAGCAGCCAAGATCGAACTAGCCTAACGGGCGAGCAGTTCTTC. The V gene is TRBV4-3, the J gene TRBJ2-1; possible D gene TRBD2, 6 bases. The CDR3 totals 16 residues. CDR1 LGHNA and CDR2 YSLEER come from the germline V gene. V was pared by 0 bases and J by 10 bases, with 19 bases between.

V is TRBV13 and J is TRBJ2-1, with D perhaps TRBD1 (5 bases). The germline gives CDR1 PRHDT, CDR2 FYEKMQ (reference sequence). Trimming cost V 8 bases and J 0 bases, with 20 bases left between them. The length of the CDR3 is 17 residues. The CDR3 spells CASDFMGHLSSYNEQFF. The CDR3 DNA reads TGTGCCAGCGACTTTATGGGGCATCTTAGCTCCTACAATGAGCAGTTCTTC.

The chain has TRBV11-2 and TRBJ2-5; the D is unclear. From germline, CDR1 is SGHAT and CDR2 FQNNGV. The CDR3 sequence is 14 residues long. Between the trimmed V and J ends, which lost 6 bases and 0 bases, there was a span of 11 bases. CDR3 DNA sequence: TGTGCCAGCAGTTCATGGGCTTACCAAGAGACCCAGTACTTC. Its translation is CASSSWAYQETQYF.

This chain links TRBV2 with TRBJ2-7, with 13 bases lining up with TRBD2. The CDR3 is 14 amino acids. V lost 10 bases, J lost 2 bases, and 5 bases stayed unmatched. Germline values: CDR1 SNHLY, CDR2 FYNNEI. CDR3 in amino acids: CANQLAGGPYEQYF. CDR3 nucleotides: TGTGCCAACCAACTAGCGGGAGGGCCCTACGAGCAGTACTTC.

The chain couples TRBV11-2 to TRBJ2-1; 7 bases match TRBD1. With 8 bases clipped from V and 7 bases from J, the junction kept 11 bases outside the gene matches. The V gene's germline CDR1 is SGHAT and CDR2 FQNNGV. This CDR3 contains 14 residues. The CDR3 DNA reads TGTGCCAGCCTAGGGGGCCTAGGGGCTAATGAGCAGTTCTTC. It codes for CASLGGLGANEQFF.

The chain couples TRBV7-2 to TRBJ2-5, with TRBD2 matching 8 bases. V lost 0 bases and J lost 1; bases outside the gene matches: 1. The V gene's germline CDR1 is SGHTA and CDR2 FQGNSA. This CDR3 has 15 amino acids. DNA for the CDR3: TGTGCCAGCAGCTTAGCGCGGGGGGTCCAAGAGACCCAGTACTTC. Translating gives CASSLARGVQETQYF.

This chain uses TRBV7-9 with TRBJ2-5, with TRBD1 matching over 8 bases. CDR3 size: 13 residues. V trimming: 6 bases; J trimming: 5 bases; junction bases outside the gene matches: 5. CDR1 and CDR2 from the germline V gene are SEHNR and FQNEAQ (reference sequence). CDR3 bases: TGTGCCAGCAGGAGGGGGACAGGCGAGACCCAGTACTTC. Translated: CASRRGTGETQYF.

CDR3 DNA sequence: TGTGCCAGCATCCAAGGGAGGGGGTGGTCGGCTAATGAAAAACTGTTTTTT. It yields the protein CASIQGRGWSANEKLFF. The J gene is TRBJ1-4, the V gene TRBV28, with a tentative D call TRBD1 (6 bases). From germline, CDR1 is MDHEN and CDR2 SYDVKM. Deletions cut 7 bases from V and 3 bases from J, with 21 bases between. There are 17 residues in the CDR3.

This clone was seen a single time. The chain carries TRBV11-3 and TRBJ2-3; 8 nucleotides match TRBD1. The CDR3 spans 16 residues. Germline assignment: CDR1 SGHNT and CDR2 YENEEA. V was clipped by 5 bases and J by 1 base; unmatched bases: 8. For the CDR3, the DNA is TGTGCCAGCAGCCGAGGTGGACAGGGCGGCACAGATACGCAGTATTTT. Its protein is CASSRGGQGGTDTQYF.

The chain links TRBV9 to TRBJ2-5; the match to TRBD1 covers 8 bases. This CDR3 comprises 14 residues. Unmatched junction bases numbered 7, after V lost 4 bases and J lost 5 bases. Per the germline V gene, CDR1 is SGDLS and CDR2 is YYNGEE. In DNA form, the CDR3 reads TGTGCCAGCAGCACTACGACAGGGGTCGAGACCCAGTACTTC. Protein sequence: CASSTTTGVETQYF.

V gene TRBV7-9 combines with J gene TRBJ2-3; TRBD2 agrees at 7 bases. The CDR3 contains 13 residues. The ends lost 1 base at V and 8 bases at J; junction bases unmatched: 3. CDR1 and CDR2 from the germline V gene are SEHNR and FQNEAQ (reference sequence). The CDR3 nucleotides are TGTGCCAGCAGCTTAGATGGACTAGGTACGCAGTATTTT. It yields the protein CASSLDGLGTQYF.

The gene calls are TRBV5-1 and TRBJ1-3; tentatively, D is TRBD1 (6 bases). Trimming pared 4 bases from V and 1 base from J, leaving 12 bases between. Germline V lookup: CDR1 SGHRS, CDR2 YFSETQ. This CDR3 spans 15 amino acids. CDR3 amino acids: CASSPKGGSGNTIYF. The CDR3 DNA reads as TGCGCCAGCAGCCCCAAAGGGGGTTCTGGAAACACCATATATTTT.

This chain uses TRBV9 with TRBJ1-2, with TRBD1 matching 8 bases. The CDR3 runs to 15 residues. CDR1 SGDLS and CDR2 YYNGEE come from the germline V gene. The trim removed 3 bases at V and 4 bases at J, leaving 8 bases unmatched. The CDR3 reads CASSAMDRALYGYTF. DNA for the CDR3: TGTGCCAGCAGCGCTATGGACAGGGCTCTCTATGGCTACACCTTC.

V usage is TRBV3-1 (or the pseudogene TRBV3-2) and J usage is TRBJ2-1; the D gene is possibly TRBD2 (5 bases). Trimming took off 1 base at V and 12 bases at J, with 13 bases between the two ends. The length of the CDR3 is 13 residues. CDR1 is LGHDT and CDR2 is YNNKEL in the germline V gene (reference sequence). This CDR3 reads CASSQVPGSGQFF. CDR3 DNA sequence: TGTGCCAGCAGCCAAGTCCCGGGGAGTGGGCAGTTCTTC.

The chain joins TRBV6-4 to TRBJ2-1; D is perhaps TRBD1 (6 bases). The CDR3 runs to 15 residues. V dropped 5 bases and J dropped 3 bases, with 14 bases sitting between them. CDR1 and CDR2 (germline): MRHNA, SNTAGT. CDR3 nucleotides: TGTGCCAGCAGTTCTACCAGGGGCCACTACAATGAGCAGTTCTTC. This encodes CASSSTRGHYNEQFF.